This T cell receptor beta chain was captured by sequencing in a study of OX40 agonist ivuxolimab in advanced cancers. Clones were sequenced by immunoSEQ multiplex PCR, and TCRdb holds only the in-frame ones, with some missing. The sample shows around 67,000 clones, roughly 84% of them seen only once. The V gene lost 5 bases and the J gene lost 0 bases, with 10 bases spanning the gap. Germline values: CDR1 MDHEN, CDR2 SYDVKM. The CDR3 spans 14 residues. This rearrangement joins TRBV28 to TRBJ1-1, with D tentatively TRBD1 (6 bases). This sequence originates from an adult with an advanced solid tumor such as melanoma, head and neck, liver or kidney cancer. The input for sequencing was CD4+ or CD8+ T cells sorted from blood, taken in a trial of the OX40 agonist ivuxolimab. CDR3 bases: TGTGCCAGCAGTGGGGGCAGGGTGAACACTGAAGCTTTCTTT. It codes for CASSGGRVNTEAFF.